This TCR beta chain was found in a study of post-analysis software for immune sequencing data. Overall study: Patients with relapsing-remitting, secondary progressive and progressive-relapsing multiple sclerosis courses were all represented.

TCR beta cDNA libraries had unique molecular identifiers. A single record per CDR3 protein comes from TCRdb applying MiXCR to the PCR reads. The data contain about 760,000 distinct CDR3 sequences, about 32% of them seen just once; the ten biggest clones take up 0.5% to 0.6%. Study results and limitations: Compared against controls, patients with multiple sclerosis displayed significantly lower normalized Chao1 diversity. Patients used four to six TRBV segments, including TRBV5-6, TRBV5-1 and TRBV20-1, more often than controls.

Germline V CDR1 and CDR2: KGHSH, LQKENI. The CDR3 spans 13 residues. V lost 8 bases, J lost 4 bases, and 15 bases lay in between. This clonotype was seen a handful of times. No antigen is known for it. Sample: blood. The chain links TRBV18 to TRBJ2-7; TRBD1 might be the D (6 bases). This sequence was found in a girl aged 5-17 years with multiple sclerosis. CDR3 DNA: TGTGCCAGCCACCGCGACAGGACTTACGAGCAGTACTTC. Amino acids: CASHRDRTYEQYF.